The 10 T cell receptor beta chains below come from one sample, sequenced in a study of CD8 T cells in ankylosing spondylitis. TCRdb re-analysed the 5' RACE reads in MiXCR, keeping a single row per CDR3 protein. The table shows roughly 250,000 distinct CDR3 sequences, with approximately 9% occurring only once. The material sequenced was blood, either unsorted or a sorted T cell fraction (not recorded which). These receptors were collected from a male donor with ankylosing spondylitis or in good health (not recorded which).

This clonotype has a count of ten or more. The gene calls are TRBV20-1 and TRBJ1-6; TRBD1 matches 7 bases. Germline CDR1 DFQATT, CDR2 SNEGSKA (reference sequence). The CDR3 sequence is 16 residues long. The V segment lost 5 bases and the J segment 0 bases; nucleotides outside the gene matches: 7. CDR3 DNA sequence: TGCAGTGCTCCCACAGGGGAGGGCTCCTATAATTCACCCCTCCACTTT. Encoded protein: CSAPTGEGSYNSPLHF.

This clonotype was found many times. The chain combines TRBV9 with TRBJ2-2, with D possibly being TRBD1 or TRBD2 (6 bases each). Trimming shortened V by 4 bases and J by 2 bases, and 18 bases separated the two germline ends. CDR3 length: 17 amino acids. The germline V gene has CDR1 SGDLS and CDR2 YYNGEE. The CDR3 is CASSILGGTVNTGELFF. The DNA for the CDR3 is TGTGCCAGCAGCATCTTAGGGGGGACGGTAAACACCGGGGAGCTGTTTTTT.

At least ten counts were recorded for this clonotype. The chain recombines TRBV30 with TRBJ2-3, with unresolved D. V lost 0 bases, J lost 3 bases, and 10 bases lay in between. CDR1 is GTSNPN, CDR2 SVGIG, per germline (reference sequence). The CDR3 runs to 14 residues. As DNA, the CDR3 is TGTGCCTGGAGTGTGGGAATAGGGACAGATACGCAGTATTTT. Protein sequence: CAWSVGIGTDTQYF.

This clonotype was picked up many times. The V gene is TRBV5-1, the J gene TRBJ1-3, with no clear D. CDR1 and CDR2 (germline): SGHRS, YFSETQ. With 0 bases removed from V and 7 bases from J, the gap between germline ends came to 5 bases. The CDR3 extends over 12 amino acids. The CDR3 is CASSLDHNTIYF. CDR3 in DNA: TGCGCCAGCAGCTTGGACCACAACACCATATATTTT.

This clonotype came up many times. V and J are TRBV20-1 and TRBJ2-7; 10 bases map to TRBD2. The germline gives CDR1 DFQATT, CDR2 SNEGSKA (reference sequence). Unmatched junction bases numbered 8, after V lost 3 bases and J lost 0 bases. The CDR3 has 16 residues. This CDR3 reads CSASTSGAKSSYEQYF. CDR3 in DNA: TGCAGTGCTAGCACTAGCGGGGCTAAAAGCTCCTACGAGCAGTACTTC.

In its sample, this clonotype was seen many times. The gene calls are TRBV5-1 and TRBJ1-4; TRBD1 might be the D (5 bases). This CDR3 spans 13 amino acids. Germline V gene data show CDR1 as SGHRS and CDR2 as YFSETQ. V was pared by 4 bases and J by 2 bases, with 6 bases between. DNA for the CDR3: TGCGCCAGCAGCCCAGGGACTAATGAAAAACTGTTTTTT. This gives the protein CASSPGTNEKLFF.

This clonotype was counted many times. V gene TRBV10-3 combines with J gene TRBJ2-1; 8 bases are shared with TRBD1. V shed 7 bases, J shed 6 bases, and the junction held 2 bases outside the gene matches. The CDR3 covers 12 residues. Per the germline V gene, CDR1 is ENHRY and CDR2 is SYGVKD. The DNA for the CDR3 is TGTGCCATCACCGACAGGGGCAATGAGCAGTTCTTC. It yields the protein CAITDRGNEQFF.

This clonotype was observed at least ten times. The rearrangement joins TRBV9 to TRBJ1-2, with D hard to call. Deletions cut 2 bases from V and 4 bases from J, with 9 bases between. Germline CDR1 is SGDLS and CDR2 is YYNGEE. The CDR3 spans 13 residues. The CDR3 bases are TGTGCCAGCAGCGTTGGGGAGTCCTATGGCTACACCTTC. Its protein product is CASSVGESYGYTF.

The table lists this clonotype with many counts. This chain links TRBV7-2 with TRBJ2-3; 12 nucleotides line up with TRBD2. CDR3 length: 16 residues. From germline, CDR1 is SGHTA and CDR2 FQGNSA. Trimming cost V 1 base and J 10 bases; bases outside gene matches: 9. CDR3 amino acids: CASSLELLAGGHPQYF. The CDR3 coding sequence is TGTGCCAGCAGCTTAGAACTACTAGCGGGGGGCCATCCGCAGTATTTT.

The chain's CDR3 is CSATRGNTGELFF. DNA for the CDR3: TGCAGTGCTACGCGCGGGAACACCGGGGAGCTGTTTTTT. V gene TRBV20-1 combines with J gene TRBJ2-2; no firm D call. This CDR3 is built from 13 residues. Deletions cut 4 bases from V and 1 base from J, with 7 bases between. The germline V gene encodes CDR1 DFQATT and CDR2 SNEGSKA (reference sequence).